Following are 25 T cell receptor beta chains from one sample sequenced in a study of blood T cell repertoires in COVID-19 (dated by TCRdb to about 2020). Libraries were built with the immunoSEQ multiplex PCR assay. TCRdb's version of the immuneACCESS table is confined to in-frame rearrangements and falls short of the full clone set. An unresolved V gene accounts for under half of the shortfall where checked; the remainder is of unknown origin. This sample comprises 140,000 to 150,000 clones, 88% of them detected only once. The ten largest make up 1.5% to 2% of the sample. The sequencing input was peripheral blood. The origin of the receptors is a man between 70 and 80 years old with acute or convalescent COVID-19.

The chain joins TRBV5-1 to TRBJ2-7; a possible D gene is TRBD1 (5 bases). The germline gives CDR1 SGHRS, CDR2 YFSETQ. Between the trimmed V and J ends, which lost 0 bases and 4 bases, there was a span of 14 bases. The CDR3 contains 15 residues. The CDR3 spells CASSLAPTGRYEQYF. The CDR3 DNA is TGCGCCAGCAGCTTGGCTCCCACAGGACGATACGAGCAGTACTTC.

This clone came up once. The chain employs TRBV30 and TRBJ2-1; 8 nucleotides line up with TRBD2. The V gene's germline CDR1 is GTSNPN and CDR2 SVGIG (reference sequence). The CDR3 consists of 14 residues. After removal of 3 bases from V and 1 base from J, the junction contained 2 bases not matched to a gene. The CDR3 sequence: CAWSLAGSYNEQFF. The DNA for the CDR3 is TGTGCCTGGAGCCTAGCGGGTTCCTACAATGAGCAGTTCTTC.

This chain links TRBV18 with TRBJ1-6, with a possible D match to TRBD1 (5 bases). Germline V CDR1 and CDR2: KGHSH, LQKENI. The CDR3 runs 15 residues. Trimming left V 2 bases short and J 6 bases short, with 11 bases between. CDR3 nucleotide sequence: TGTGCCAGCTCACCAGCGACAGCCAGTAATTCACCCCTCCACTTT. Its protein is CASSPATASNSPLHF.

This chain links TRBV7-7 with TRBJ2-7; 7 bases align to TRBD2. After removal of 3 bases from V and 0 bases from J, the junction contained 5 bases not matched to a gene. Germline V gives CDR1 SSHAT, CDR2 FNYEAQ (reference sequence). This CDR3 region has 15 residues. CDR3 sequence: CASSLMGGTSYEQYF. The DNA for the CDR3 is TGTGCCAGCAGCTTGATGGGGGGGACCTCCTACGAGCAGTACTTC. Full variable domain (remainder filled in from reference TRBV7-7 and TRBJ2-7): GAGVSQSPRYKVTKRGQDVTLRCDPISSHATLYWYQQALGQGPEFLTYFNYEAQPDKSGLPSDRFSAERPEGSISTLTIQRTEQRDSAMYRCASSLMGGTSYEQYFGPGTRLTVT.

This chain joins TRBV7-9 and TRBJ2-1; D may be TRBD2 (5 bases). The CDR3 runs 15 residues. CDR1 and CDR2 from the germline V gene are SEHNR and FQNEAQ (reference sequence). V was trimmed by 5 bases and J by 2 bases, leaving 13 bases between them. The CDR3 bases are TGTGCCAGCAGCCCCCGGGGAAGCACCTACAATGAGCAGTTCTTC. It yields the protein CASSPRGSTYNEQFF.

V and J are TRBV12-5 and TRBJ1-1, with TRBD1 as a possible D gene (5 bases). Deletions cut 3 bases from V and 4 bases from J, with 9 bases between. This CDR3 is 13 amino acids long. Per germline, CDR1 LGHNT and CDR2 FRNRAP. CDR3 protein: CASGFGGATEAFF. For the CDR3, the DNA is TGTGCTAGTGGTTTCGGCGGGGCCACTGAAGCTTTCTTT. Full variable domain (rest looked up from reference TRBV12-5 and TRBJ1-1): DARVTQTPRHKVTEMGQEVTMRCQPILGHNTVFWYRQTMMQGLELLAYFRNRAPLDDSGMPKDRFSAEMPDATLATLKIQPSEPRDSAVYFCASGFGGATEAFFGQGTRLTVV.

The V gene is TRBV7-8, the J gene TRBJ2-7; D is perhaps TRBD1 (6 bases). The CDR3 extends over 13 amino acids. Trimming removed 3 bases from V and 5 bases from J, with 11 bases in between. Germline V gives CDR1 SGHVS, CDR2 FQNEAQ. DNA for the CDR3: TGTGCCAGCAGCTTTCAGGGGATCGACGAGCAGTACTTC. This encodes CASSFQGIDEQYF.

CDR3: CASSLEREETQYF. The CDR3 DNA follows: TGTGCCAGCAGCTTAGAGAGGGAAGAGACCCAGTACTTC. The chain combines TRBV11-1 with TRBJ2-5, with D maybe TRBD2 (5 bases). The CDR3 length is 13 residues. The germline CDR1 and CDR2 sequences are SGHAT and FQDESV (reference sequence). V dropped 1 base and J dropped 3 bases, with 6 bases sitting between them.

The V call is TRBV5-4, the J call TRBJ2-1, with D maybe TRBD2 (5 bases). The CDR3 covers 15 residues. Trimming removed 3 bases from V and 6 bases from J, with 16 bases in between. CDR1 and CDR2 (germline): SGHNT, YYREEE (reference sequence). The CDR3 spells CASSSETGLGNEQFF. DNA for the CDR3: TGTGCCAGCAGCTCAGAAACGGGATTAGGCAATGAGCAGTTCTTC.

J is TRBJ2-2 and V is TRBV4-2, with TRBD1 identical over 9 bases. The germline V gene encodes CDR1 LGHNA and CDR2 YNFKEQ. The CDR3 covers 18 residues. V trimming: 0 bases; J trimming: 6 bases; junction bases outside the gene matches: 11. As DNA, the CDR3 is TGTGCCAGCAGCCAAGATAAGGGGGACAGGGTCCACTCCGGGGAGCTGTTTTTT. It encodes CASSQDKGDRVHSGELFF.

This chain joins TRBV10-2 and TRBJ1-1; 9 bases are shared with TRBD1. V lost 8 bases and J lost 4; bases outside the gene matches: 5. CDR1 and CDR2 from the germline V gene are WSHSY and SAAADI. The CDR3 runs 13 residues. Here the CDR3 reads CASRTGESTEAFF. In nucleotides, the CDR3 is TGCGCCAGCCGGACAGGGGAAAGCACTGAAGCTTTCTTT.

The chain links TRBV2 to TRBJ1-4, with 8 bases aligning to TRBD1. Germline CDR1 and CDR2: SNHLY and FYNNEI. With 2 bases clipped from V and 7 bases from J, the junction kept 12 bases outside the gene matches. The CDR3 is 17 residues long. DNA of the CDR3: TGTGCCAGCAGTGAAAAGCCGGGACAGGCGGGGAGTGAAAAACTGTTTTTT. Its translation: CASSEKPGQAGSEKLFF.

This clone is a singleton in its sample. This chain uses TRBV29-1 with TRBJ2-1; tentatively, D is TRBD2 (5 bases). V was pared by 3 bases and J by 6 bases, with 12 bases between. Germline lookup yields CDR1 SQVTM and CDR2 ANQGSEA. The CDR3 has 13 residues. The CDR3 is CSVDNGMANEQFF. For the CDR3, the DNA is TGCAGCGTTGACAACGGGATGGCCAATGAGCAGTTCTTC.

This chain links TRBV10-1 with TRBJ1-1; TRBD1 matches 8 bases. V lost 5 bases and J lost 4; bases outside the gene matches: 3. Per the germline V gene, CDR1 is WNHNN and CDR2 is SYGVQD (reference sequence). The CDR3 sequence is 13 residues long. The CDR3 loop is CASSSTGGTEAFF. Written as DNA, the CDR3 is TGCGCCAGCAGTTCCACAGGGGGCACTGAAGCTTTCTTT.

This chain joins TRBV7-3 and TRBJ2-1; a possible D gene is TRBD1 (6 bases). The CDR3 contains 12 residues. Trimming removed 5 bases from V and 7 bases from J, with 9 bases in between. Germline assignment: CDR1 SGHTA and CDR2 FQGTGA. The CDR3 bases are TGTGCCAGCAGCCTAGGACAGAATGAGCAGTTCTTC. Encoded protein: CASSLGQNEQFF.

Only a few counts were recorded for this clone. The rearrangement links TRBV5-1 to TRBJ1-1; D is unclear. The CDR3 totals 14 residues. Germline CDR1 and CDR2: SGHRS and YFSETQ. Trimming removed 4 bases from V and 1 base from J, with 11 bases in between. The CDR3 loop reads CASSIPRENTEAFF. CDR3 DNA: TGCGCCAGCAGCATACCTAGAGAGAACACTGAAGCTTTCTTT.

The CDR3 DNA reads TGTGCCAGCAGTTTAGCCAGGAATCAGCCCCAGCATTTT. This translates into CASSLARNQPQHF. The chain is built from TRBV12-3 or TRBV12-4 and TRBJ1-5; D gene ambiguous. The CDR3 is 13 amino acids. Trimming shortened V by 0 bases and J by 4 bases, and 4 bases separated the two germline ends.

V is TRBV3-1 (or the pseudogene TRBV3-2) and J is TRBJ2-1; a possible D gene is TRBD2 (6 bases). Trimming pared 4 bases from V and 2 bases from J, leaving 15 bases between. Germline CDR1 LGHDT, CDR2 YNNKEL (reference sequence). The CDR3 loop spans 16 amino acids. The CDR3 here is CASSRATGTPYNEQFF. The CDR3 DNA is TGTGCCAGCAGCCGAGCAACCGGGACTCCCTACAATGAGCAGTTCTTC.

The chain is built from TRBV4-1 and TRBJ1-5, with no clear D. Germline CDR1 and CDR2: MGHRA and YSYEKL. V lost 0 bases and J 11 bases, leaving 14 bases between the germline ends. This CDR3 is 14 amino acids long. The CDR3 DNA follows: TGCGCCAGCAGCCAAGAAGAAGGATGGGGAGCCCAGCATTTT. Translating gives CASSQEEGWGAQHF.

The chain uses TRBV5-4 and TRBJ2-7, with D unresolved. The CDR3 has 11 residues. In germline, CDR1 is SGHNT, CDR2 YYREEE (reference sequence). Trimming pared 3 bases from V and 3 bases from J, leaving 4 bases between. CDR3 amino acids: CASSSYYEQYF. Here the CDR3 DNA reads TGTGCCAGCAGCTCTTACTACGAGCAGTACTTC.

The chain joins TRBV3-1 (or the pseudogene TRBV3-2) to TRBJ1-1; no definite D call. Germline loops: CDR1 LGHDT, CDR2 YNNKEL (reference sequence). CDR3 size: 14 residues. The germline V and J ends were trimmed by 6 bases and 4 bases, with 15 bases remaining between them. CDR3 amino acids: CASSPTLSGTEAFF. The CDR3 bases are TGTGCCAGCAGTCCCACCCTTAGTGGCACTGAAGCTTTCTTT.

V and J are TRBV7-8 and TRBJ2-7; 8 bases fit TRBD1. Germline CDR1 reads SGHVS; CDR2 reads FQNEAQ. Unmatched junction bases numbered 6, after V lost 5 bases and J lost 3 bases. The CDR3 extends over 14 amino acids. In DNA, the CDR3 is TGTGCCAGCAGCCCCGAGACAGGGGACTACGAGCAGTACTTC. This translates into CASSPETGDYEQYF.

The chain uses TRBV14 and TRBJ2-2, with 14 bases lining up with TRBD2. Germline CDR1 SGHDN, CDR2 FVKESK. V shed 4 bases and J 7 bases; nucleotides not matched to a gene: 11. The CDR3 contains 18 residues. CDR3 protein: CASSRTPGLAGVNGELFF. The CDR3 DNA reads as TGTGCCAGCAGCCGTACCCCGGGACTAGCGGGAGTAAACGGGGAGCTGTTTTTT. Using reference TRBV14 and TRBJ2-2 for the parts outside the CDR3, the full variable domain is EAGVTQFPSHSVIEKGQTVTLRCDPISGHDNLYWYRRVMGKEIKFLLHFVKESKQDESGMPNNRFLAERTGGTYSTLKVQPAELEDSGVYFCASSRTPGLAGVNGELFFGEGSRLTVL.

The chain combines TRBV5-1 with TRBJ1-1; 10 bases map to TRBD1. Trimming at V came to 2 bases and at J to 7 bases, leaving 5 bases not matched to a gene. The CDR3 extends over 14 amino acids. Germline CDR1 SGHRS, CDR2 YFSETQ. The CDR3 protein is CASSFRTGGSEAFF. DNA of the CDR3: TGCGCCAGCAGCTTCAGGACAGGGGGAAGTGAAGCTTTCTTT.

This sequence joins TRBV5-5 and TRBJ1-5; D possibly corresponds to TRBD1 (5 bases). The CDR3 length is 14 residues. V lost 4 bases to trimming and J lost 7 bases, with 15 bases between them. The V gene's germline CDR1 is SGHKS and CDR2 YYEKEE (reference sequence). The CDR3 DNA sequence: TGTGCCAGCAGCCAGATTGGGGGAGGACAGCCCCAGCATTTT. The encoded protein is CASSQIGGGQPQHF.